This TCR beta chain was sequenced during a study of patients and donors after allogeneic stem cell transplantation. TCRdb processed the RT-PCR reads anew with MiXCR; each CDR3 protein has one entry. The sample yields 25,000 to 35,000 distinct CDR3 sequences, under 7.5% seen once. This clonotype was seen at least ten times. CDR1 and CDR2 from the germline V gene are SGHTA and FQGNSA. The ends were cut back, 5 bases at V and 4 bases at J, with 17 bases in the middle. The CDR3 totals 15 residues. This receptor was taken from a human donor who was either an allogeneic HSCT recipient or a stem cell or donor lymphocyte infusion donor (not recorded which). It is not recorded whose cells these are; they may come from a transplant donor. The specimen sequenced was blood, either unsorted or a sorted T cell fraction (not recorded which). V usage is TRBV7-2 and J usage is TRBJ1-2; maybe TRBD1 (6 bases). The CDR3 nucleotides read TGTGCCAGCAGCCAAGGGCGGGGGGGCCCCTATGGCTACACCTTC. This encodes CASSQGRGGPYGYTF. Together with reference TRBV7-2 and TRBJ1-2, the CDR3 gives the full variable domain: GAGVSQSPSNKVTEKGKDVELRCDPISGHTALYWYRQSLGQGLEFLIYFQGNSAPDKSGLPSDRFSAERTGGSVSTLTIQRTQQEDSAVYLCASSQGRGGPYGYTFGSGTRLTVV.